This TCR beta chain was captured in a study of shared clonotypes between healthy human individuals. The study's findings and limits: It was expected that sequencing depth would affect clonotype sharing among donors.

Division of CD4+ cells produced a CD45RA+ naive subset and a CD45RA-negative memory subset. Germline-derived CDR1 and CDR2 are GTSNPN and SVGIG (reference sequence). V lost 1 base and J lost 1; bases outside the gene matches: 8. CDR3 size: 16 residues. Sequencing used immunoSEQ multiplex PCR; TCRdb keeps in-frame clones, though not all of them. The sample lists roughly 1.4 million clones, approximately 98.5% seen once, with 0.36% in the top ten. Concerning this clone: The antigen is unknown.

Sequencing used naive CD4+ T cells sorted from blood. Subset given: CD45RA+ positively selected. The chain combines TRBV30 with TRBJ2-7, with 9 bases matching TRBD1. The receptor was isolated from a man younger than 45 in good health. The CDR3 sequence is CAWSGERGTGSYEQYF. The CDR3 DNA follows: TGTGCCTGGAGTGGGGAGCGCGGGACAGGGTCCTACGAGCAGTACTTC. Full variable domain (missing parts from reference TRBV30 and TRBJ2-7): SQTIHQWPATLVQPVGSPLSLECTVEGTSNPNLYWYRQAAGRGLQLLFYSVGIGQISSEVPQNLSASRPQDRQFILSSKKLLLSDSGFYLCAWSGERGTGSYEQYFGPGTRLTVT.